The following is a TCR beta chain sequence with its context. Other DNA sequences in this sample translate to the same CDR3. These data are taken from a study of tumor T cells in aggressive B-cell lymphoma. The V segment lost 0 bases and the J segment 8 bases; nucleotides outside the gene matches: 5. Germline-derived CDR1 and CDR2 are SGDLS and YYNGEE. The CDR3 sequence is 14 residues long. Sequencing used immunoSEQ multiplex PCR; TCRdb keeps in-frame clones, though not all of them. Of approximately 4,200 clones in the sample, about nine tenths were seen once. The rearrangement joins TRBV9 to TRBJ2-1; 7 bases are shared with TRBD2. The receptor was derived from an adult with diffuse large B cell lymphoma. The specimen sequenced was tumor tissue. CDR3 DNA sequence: TGTGCCAGCAGCGTAGGACTAGCAGGGCATGAGCAGTTCTTC. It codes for CASSVGLAGHEQFF.